The TCR beta chain under discussion was sequenced for a study of CD8 T cells in ankylosing spondylitis. Overall study results and limits: Researchers report that disease-linked clones proved CD8+ and relatively rare in peripheral blood. A TCR beta motif made of about eight highly homologous variants seemed typical of ankylosing spondylitis blood.

TCRdb re-called the 5' RACE reads through MiXCR, storing one row per CDR3 protein. There are approximately 440,000 distinct CDR3 sequences in the sample; roughly 17% occur only once, and just over 1% lies in the top ten. This clonotype was picked up a small number of times. The antigen remains undetermined. The V gene's germline CDR1 is DFQATT and CDR2 SNEGSKA (reference sequence). Trimming removed 2 bases at V and 7 bases at J, with 18 bases between. The CDR3 contains 15 residues. The receptor comes from a male donor with ankylosing spondylitis. The V and J genes are TRBV20-1 and TRBJ1-5; D is possibly TRBD1 (5 bases). What was sequenced was blood, either unsorted or a sorted T cell fraction (not recorded which). This CDR3 is CSARPLGQGSQPQHF. As DNA, the CDR3 is TGCAGTGCTAGACCCCTTGGGCAGGGCTCGCAGCCCCAGCATTTT.